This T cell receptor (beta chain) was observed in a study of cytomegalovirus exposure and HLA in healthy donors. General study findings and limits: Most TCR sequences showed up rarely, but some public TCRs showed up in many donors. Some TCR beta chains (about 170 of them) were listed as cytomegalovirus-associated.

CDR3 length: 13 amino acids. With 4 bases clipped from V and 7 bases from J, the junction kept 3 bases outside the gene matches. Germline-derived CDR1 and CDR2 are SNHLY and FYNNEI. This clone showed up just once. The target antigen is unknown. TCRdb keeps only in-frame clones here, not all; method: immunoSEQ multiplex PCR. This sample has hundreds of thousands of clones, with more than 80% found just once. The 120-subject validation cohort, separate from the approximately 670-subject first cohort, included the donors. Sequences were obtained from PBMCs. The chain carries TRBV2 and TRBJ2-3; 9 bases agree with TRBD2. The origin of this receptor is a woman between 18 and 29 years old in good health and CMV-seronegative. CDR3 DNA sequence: TGTGCCAGCAGTGGACCTAGCGGGAATACGCAGTATTTT. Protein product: CASSGPSGNTQYF.